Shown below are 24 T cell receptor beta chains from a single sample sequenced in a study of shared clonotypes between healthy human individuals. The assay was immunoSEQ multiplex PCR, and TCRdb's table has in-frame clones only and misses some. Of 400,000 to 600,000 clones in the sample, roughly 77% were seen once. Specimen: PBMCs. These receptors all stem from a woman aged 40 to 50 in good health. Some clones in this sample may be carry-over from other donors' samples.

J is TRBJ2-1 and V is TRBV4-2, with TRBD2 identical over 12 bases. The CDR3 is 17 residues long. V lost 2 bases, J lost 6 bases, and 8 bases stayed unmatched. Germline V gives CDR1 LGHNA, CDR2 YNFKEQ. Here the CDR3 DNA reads TGTGCCAGCAGCCAACCCTCTAGCGGGAGGGCCGCCAATGAGCAGTTCTTC. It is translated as CASSQPSSGRAANEQFF.

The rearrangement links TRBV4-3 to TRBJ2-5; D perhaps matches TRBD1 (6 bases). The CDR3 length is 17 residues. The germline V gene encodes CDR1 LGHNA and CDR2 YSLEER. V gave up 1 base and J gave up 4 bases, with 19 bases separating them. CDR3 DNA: TGCGCCAGCAGCCAAGGTGCCTCGGGACAAATCAGAGAGACCCAGTACTTC. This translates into CASSQGASGQIRETQYF.

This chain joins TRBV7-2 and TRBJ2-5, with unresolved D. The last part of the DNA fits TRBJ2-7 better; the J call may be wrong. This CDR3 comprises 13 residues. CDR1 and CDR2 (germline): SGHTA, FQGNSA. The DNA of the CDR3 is TGTGCCAGCAGCTTAGATAGTCTGTACGAGCAGTACTTC. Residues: CASSLDSLYEQYF.

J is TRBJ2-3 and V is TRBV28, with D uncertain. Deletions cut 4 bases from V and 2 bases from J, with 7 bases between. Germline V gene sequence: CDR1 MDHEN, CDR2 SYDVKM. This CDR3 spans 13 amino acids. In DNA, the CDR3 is TGTGCCAGCAGTTCCTTAGCCACAGATACGCAGTATTTT. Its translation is CASSSLATDTQYF.

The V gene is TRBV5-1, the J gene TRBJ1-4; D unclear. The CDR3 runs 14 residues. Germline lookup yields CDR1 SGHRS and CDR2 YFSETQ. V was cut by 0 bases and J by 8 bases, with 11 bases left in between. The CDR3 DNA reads TGCGCCAGCAGCTTGGCCGGGGAATCGGAAAAACTGTTTTTT. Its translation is CASSLAGESEKLFF. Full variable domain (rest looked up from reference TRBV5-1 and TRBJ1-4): KAGVTQTPRYLIKTRGQQVTLSCSPISGHRSVSWYQQTPGQGLQFLFEYFSETQRNKGNFPGRFSGRQFSNSRSEMNVSTLELGDSALYLCASSLAGESEKLFFGSGTQLSVL.

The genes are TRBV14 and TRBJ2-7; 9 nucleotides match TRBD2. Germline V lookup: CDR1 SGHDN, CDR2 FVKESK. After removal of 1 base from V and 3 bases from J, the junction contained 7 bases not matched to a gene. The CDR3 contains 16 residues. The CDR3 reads CASSQGKAGGHYEQYF. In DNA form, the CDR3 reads TGTGCCAGCAGCCAAGGAAAAGCGGGAGGTCACTACGAGCAGTACTTC.

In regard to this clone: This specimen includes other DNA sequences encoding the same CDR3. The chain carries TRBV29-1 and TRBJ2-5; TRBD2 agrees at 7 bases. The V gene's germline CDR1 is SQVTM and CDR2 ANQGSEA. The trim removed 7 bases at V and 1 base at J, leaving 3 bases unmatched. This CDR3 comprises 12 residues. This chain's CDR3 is CSGGTTQETQYF. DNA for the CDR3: TGCAGCGGGGGGACTACCCAAGAGACCCAGTACTTC.

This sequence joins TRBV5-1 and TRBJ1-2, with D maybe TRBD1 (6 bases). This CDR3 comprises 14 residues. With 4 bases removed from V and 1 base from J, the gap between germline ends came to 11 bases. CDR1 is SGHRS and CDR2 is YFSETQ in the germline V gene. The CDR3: CASSQRTDNYGYTF. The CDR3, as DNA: TGCGCCAGCAGCCAAAGGACAGATAACTATGGCTACACCTTC.

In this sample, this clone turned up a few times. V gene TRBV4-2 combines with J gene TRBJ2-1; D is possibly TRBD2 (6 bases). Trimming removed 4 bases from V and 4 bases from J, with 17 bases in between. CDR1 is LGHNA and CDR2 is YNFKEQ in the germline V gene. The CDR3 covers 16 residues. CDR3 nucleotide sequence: TGTGCCAGCAGCCCCCGAGGGGTAGCGGAGTACAATGAGCAGTTCTTC. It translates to CASSPRGVAEYNEQFF.

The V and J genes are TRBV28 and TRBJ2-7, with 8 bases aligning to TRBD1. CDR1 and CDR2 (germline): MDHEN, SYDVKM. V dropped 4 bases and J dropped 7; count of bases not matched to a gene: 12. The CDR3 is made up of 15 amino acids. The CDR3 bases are TGTGCCAGCAGTTACCCTGGGACAGGTCTAAGGGAGCAGTACTTC. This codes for CASSYPGTGLREQYF.

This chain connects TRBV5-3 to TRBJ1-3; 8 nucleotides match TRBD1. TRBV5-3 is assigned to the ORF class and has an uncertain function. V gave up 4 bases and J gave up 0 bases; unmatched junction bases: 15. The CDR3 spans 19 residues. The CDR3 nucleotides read TGTGCCAGAAGCCCCCACCCAGATCGACAGGGGACCTCTGGAAACACCATATATTTT. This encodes CARSPHPDRQGTSGNTIYF.

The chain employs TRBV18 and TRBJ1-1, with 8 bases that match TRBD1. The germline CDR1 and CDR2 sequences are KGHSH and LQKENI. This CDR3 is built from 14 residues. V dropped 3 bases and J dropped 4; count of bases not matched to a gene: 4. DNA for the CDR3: TGTGCCAGCTCACCGAGAACAGGGGGCACTGAAGCTTTCTTT. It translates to CASSPRTGGTEAFF. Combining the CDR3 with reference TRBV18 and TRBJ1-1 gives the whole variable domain NAGVMQNPRHLVRRRGQEARLRCSPMKGHSHVYWYRQLPEEGLKFMVYLQKENIIDESGMPKERFSAEFPKEGPSILRIQQVVRGDSAAYFCASSPRTGGTEAFFGQGTRLTVV.

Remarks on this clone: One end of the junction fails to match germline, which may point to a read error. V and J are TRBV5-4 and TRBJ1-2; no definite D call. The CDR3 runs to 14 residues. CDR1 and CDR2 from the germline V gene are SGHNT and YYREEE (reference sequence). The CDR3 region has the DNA TGCGCCAGCAGCCAAGACAATATGGTCACCGACTACACCTTC. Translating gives CASSQDNMVTDYTF.

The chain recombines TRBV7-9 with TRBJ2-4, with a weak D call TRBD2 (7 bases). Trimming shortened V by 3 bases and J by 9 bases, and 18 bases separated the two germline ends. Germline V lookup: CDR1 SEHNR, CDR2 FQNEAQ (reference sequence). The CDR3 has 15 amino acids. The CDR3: CASSLGGGPSGIQYF. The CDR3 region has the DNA TGTGCCAGCAGCTTGGGAGGGGGACCCTCGGGCATTCAGTACTTC.

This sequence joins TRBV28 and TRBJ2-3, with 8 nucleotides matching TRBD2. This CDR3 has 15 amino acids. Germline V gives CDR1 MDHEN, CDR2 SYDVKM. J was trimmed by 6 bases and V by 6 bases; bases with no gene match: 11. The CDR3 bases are TGTGCCAGCAGCCGAAGCGGGAGAGACACGGATACGCAGTATTTT. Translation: CASSRSGRDTDTQYF.

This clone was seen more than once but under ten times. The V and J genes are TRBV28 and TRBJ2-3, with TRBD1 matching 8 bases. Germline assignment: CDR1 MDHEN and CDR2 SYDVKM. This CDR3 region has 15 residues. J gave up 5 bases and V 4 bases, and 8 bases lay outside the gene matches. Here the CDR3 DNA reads TGTGCCAGCAGTTGGACAGGGCCCCAGGGAGATACGCAGTATTTT. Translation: CASSWTGPQGDTQYF.

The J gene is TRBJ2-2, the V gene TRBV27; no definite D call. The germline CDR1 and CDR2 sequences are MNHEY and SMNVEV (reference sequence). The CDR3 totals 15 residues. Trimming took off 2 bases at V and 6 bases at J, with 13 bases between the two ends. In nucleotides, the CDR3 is TGTGCCAGCAGTTTACGTGTCAGTCTGGCCGGGGAGCTGTTTTTT. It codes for CASSLRVSLAGELFF.

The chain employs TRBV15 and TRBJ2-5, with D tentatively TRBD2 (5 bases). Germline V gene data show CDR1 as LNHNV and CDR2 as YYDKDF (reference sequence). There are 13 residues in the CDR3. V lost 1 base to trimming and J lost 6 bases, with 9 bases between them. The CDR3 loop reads CATSRADSKTQYF. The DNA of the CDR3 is TGTGCCACCAGCAGAGCGGACTCAAAGACCCAGTACTTC.

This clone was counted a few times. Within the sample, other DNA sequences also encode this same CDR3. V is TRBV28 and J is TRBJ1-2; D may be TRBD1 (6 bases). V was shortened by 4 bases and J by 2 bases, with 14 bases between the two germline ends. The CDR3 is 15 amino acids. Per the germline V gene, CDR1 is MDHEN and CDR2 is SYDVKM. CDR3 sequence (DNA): TGTGCCAGCAGTTCCCCGAGGGGGGGGAACTATGGCTACACCTTC. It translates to CASSSPRGGNYGYTF.

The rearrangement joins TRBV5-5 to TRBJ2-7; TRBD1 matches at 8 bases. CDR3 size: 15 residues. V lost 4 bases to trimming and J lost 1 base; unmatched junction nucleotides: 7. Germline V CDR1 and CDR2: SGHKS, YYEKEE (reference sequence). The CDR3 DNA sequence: TGTGCCAGCAGCGGCCAGGGGGCCTTTTCCTACGAGCAGTACTTC. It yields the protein CASSGQGAFSYEQYF.

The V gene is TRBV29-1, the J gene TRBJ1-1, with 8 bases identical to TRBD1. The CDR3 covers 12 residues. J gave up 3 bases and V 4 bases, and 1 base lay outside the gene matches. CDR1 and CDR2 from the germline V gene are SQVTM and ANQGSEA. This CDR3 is CSVADRDTEAFF. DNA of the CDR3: TGCAGCGTTGCGGACAGGGACACTGAAGCTTTCTTT.

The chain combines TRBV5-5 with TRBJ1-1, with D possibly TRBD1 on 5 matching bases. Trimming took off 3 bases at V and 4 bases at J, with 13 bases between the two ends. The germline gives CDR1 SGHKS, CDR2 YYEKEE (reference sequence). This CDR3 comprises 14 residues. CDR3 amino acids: CASSSAGGGTEAFF. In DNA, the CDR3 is TGTGCCAGCAGCTCGGCGGGGGGAGGCACTGAAGCTTTCTTT.

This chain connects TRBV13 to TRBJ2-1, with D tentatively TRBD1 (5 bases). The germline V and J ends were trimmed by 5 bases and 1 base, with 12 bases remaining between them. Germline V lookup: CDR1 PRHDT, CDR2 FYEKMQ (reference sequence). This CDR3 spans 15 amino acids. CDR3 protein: CASSQGAGSYNEQFF. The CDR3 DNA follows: TGTGCCAGCAGCCAGGGCGCAGGGTCCTACAATGAGCAGTTCTTC. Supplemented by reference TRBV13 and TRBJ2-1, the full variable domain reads AAGVIQSPRHLIKEKRETATLKCYPIPRHDTVYWYQQGPGQDPQFLISFYEKMQSDKGSIPDRFSAQQFSDYHSELNMSSLELGDSALYFCASSQGAGSYNEQFFGPGTRLTVL.

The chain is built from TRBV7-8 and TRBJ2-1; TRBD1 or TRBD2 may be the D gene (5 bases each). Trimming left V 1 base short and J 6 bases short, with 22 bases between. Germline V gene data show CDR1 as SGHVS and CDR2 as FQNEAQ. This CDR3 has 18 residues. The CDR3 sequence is CASSLGPPGRHVSNEQFF. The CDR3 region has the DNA TGTGCCAGCAGCTTAGGGCCACCGGGGCGCCACGTAAGCAATGAGCAGTTCTTC.